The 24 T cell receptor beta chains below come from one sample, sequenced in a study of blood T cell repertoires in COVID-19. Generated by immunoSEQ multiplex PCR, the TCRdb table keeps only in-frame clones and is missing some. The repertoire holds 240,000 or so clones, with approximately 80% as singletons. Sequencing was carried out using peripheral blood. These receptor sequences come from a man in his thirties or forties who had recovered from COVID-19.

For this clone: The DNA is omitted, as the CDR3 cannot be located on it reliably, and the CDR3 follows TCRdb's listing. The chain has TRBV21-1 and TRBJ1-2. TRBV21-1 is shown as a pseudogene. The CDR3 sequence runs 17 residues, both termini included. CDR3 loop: CASSKGVAGGSNYGYTF.

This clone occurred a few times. The CDR3 reads CASSQKSILGNGAGELFF. Here the CDR3 DNA reads TGTGCCAGCAGCCAAAAATCAATACTGGGCAACGGCGCCGGGGAGCTGTTTTTT. This sequence joins TRBV3-1 (or the pseudogene TRBV3-2) and TRBJ2-2; D not resolved. This CDR3 has 18 amino acids. Germline CDR1 reads LGHDT; CDR2 reads YNNKEL (reference sequence). The V gene lost 2 bases and the J gene lost 6 bases, with 22 bases spanning the gap.

In DNA, the CDR3 is TGCGCCAGCAGCCCTCTCCAAGCGGGGGGGCCCTACAATGAGCAGTTCTTC. Protein sequence: CASSPLQAGGPYNEQFF. The chain combines TRBV5-1 with TRBJ2-1; 10 bases are a match to TRBD2. The CDR3 extends over 17 amino acids. Germline values: CDR1 SGHRS, CDR2 YFSETQ. V lost 4 bases to trimming and J lost 2 bases; unmatched junction nucleotides: 9.

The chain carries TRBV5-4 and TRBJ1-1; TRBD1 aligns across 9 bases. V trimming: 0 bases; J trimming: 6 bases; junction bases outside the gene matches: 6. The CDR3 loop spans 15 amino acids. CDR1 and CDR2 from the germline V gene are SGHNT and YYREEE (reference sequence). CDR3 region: CASSLDRGPGAEAFF. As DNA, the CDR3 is TGTGCCAGCAGCTTGGACAGGGGGCCGGGTGCTGAAGCTTTCTTT.

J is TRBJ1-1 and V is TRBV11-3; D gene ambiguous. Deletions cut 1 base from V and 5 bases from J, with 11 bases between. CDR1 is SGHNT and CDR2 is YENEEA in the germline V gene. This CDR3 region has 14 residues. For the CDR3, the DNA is TGTGCCAGCAGCTTAGGAGGACGAGGGACTGAAGCTTTCTTT. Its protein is CASSLGGRGTEAFF.

In DNA form, the CDR3 reads TGTGCCAGCAGTCCCCGGGGGGGGTACCAAGAGACCCAGTACTTC. Protein sequence: CASSPRGGYQETQYF. The J gene is TRBJ2-5, the V gene TRBV7-3, with 8 nucleotides matching TRBD2. Trimming removed 6 bases from V and 0 bases from J; junction bases left unmatched: 6. The CDR3 loop spans 15 amino acids. In germline, CDR1 is SGHTA, CDR2 FQGTGA.

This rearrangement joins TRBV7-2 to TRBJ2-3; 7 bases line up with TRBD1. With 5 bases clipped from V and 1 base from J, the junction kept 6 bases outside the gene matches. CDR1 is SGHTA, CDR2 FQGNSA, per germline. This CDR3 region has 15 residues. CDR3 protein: CASSPGTARTDTQYF. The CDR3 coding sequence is TGTGCCAGCAGCCCAGGGACAGCTCGCACAGATACGCAGTATTTT.

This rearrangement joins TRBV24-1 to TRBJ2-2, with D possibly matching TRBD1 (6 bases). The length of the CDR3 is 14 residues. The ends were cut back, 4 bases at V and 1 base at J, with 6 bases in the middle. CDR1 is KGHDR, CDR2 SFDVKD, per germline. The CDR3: CATSEGQNTGELFF. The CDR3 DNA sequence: TGTGCCACCAGTGAGGGACAGAACACCGGGGAGCTGTTTTTT.

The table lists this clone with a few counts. This CDR3 is CASSPNREDYEAFF. As DNA, the CDR3 is TGTGCCAGCAGCCCAAACAGGGAAGACTATGAAGCTTTCTTT. The rearrangement uses TRBV6-5 and TRBJ1-1; D might be TRBD1 (6 bases). Per germline, CDR1 MNHEY and CDR2 SVGAGI. This CDR3 has 14 amino acids. V shed 6 bases and J shed 7 bases, with 18 bases lying between them.

In DNA, the CDR3 is TGCGCCAGCAGCTTGAGCCTAGCCGGGGAGCTGTTTTTT. Encoded protein: CASSLSLAGELFF. V and J are TRBV5-1 and TRBJ2-2; D not resolved. From germline, CDR1 is SGHRS and CDR2 YFSETQ. Trimming took 1 base from V and 6 from J, leaving 7 bases between them. This CDR3 comprises 13 residues. The full variable domain, with the rest looked up from reference TRBV5-1 and TRBJ2-2, is KAGVTQTPRYLIKTRGQQVTLSCSPISGHRSVSWYQQTPGQGLQFLFEYFSETQRNKGNFPGRFSGRQFSNSRSEMNVSTLELGDSALYLCASSLSLAGELFFGEGSRLTVL.

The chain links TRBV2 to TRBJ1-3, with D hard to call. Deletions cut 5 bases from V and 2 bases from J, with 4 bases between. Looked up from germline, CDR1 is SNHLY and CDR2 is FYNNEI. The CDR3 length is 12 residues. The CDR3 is CASSLAGNTIYF. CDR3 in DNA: TGTGCCAGCAGTTTAGCTGGAAACACCATATATTTT.

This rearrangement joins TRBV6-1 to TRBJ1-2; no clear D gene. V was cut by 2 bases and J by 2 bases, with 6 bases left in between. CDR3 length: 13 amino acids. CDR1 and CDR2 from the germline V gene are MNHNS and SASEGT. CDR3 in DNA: TGTGCCAGCAGTGAAACCGGGAACTATGGCTACACCTTC. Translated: CASSETGNYGYTF.

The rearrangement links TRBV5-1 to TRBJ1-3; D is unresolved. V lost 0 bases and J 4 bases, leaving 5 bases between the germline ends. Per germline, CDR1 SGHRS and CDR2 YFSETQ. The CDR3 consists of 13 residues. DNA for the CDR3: TGCGCCAGCAGCTTGGGAGGGGGAAACACCATATATTTT. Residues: CASSLGGGNTIYF.

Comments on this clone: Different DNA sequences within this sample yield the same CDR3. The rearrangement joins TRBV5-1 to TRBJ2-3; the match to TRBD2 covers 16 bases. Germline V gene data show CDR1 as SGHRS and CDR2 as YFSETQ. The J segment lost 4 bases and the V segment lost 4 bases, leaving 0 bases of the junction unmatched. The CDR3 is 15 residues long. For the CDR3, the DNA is TGCGCCAGCAGCGGGACTAGCGGGGGGGCAGATACGCAGTATTTT. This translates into CASSGTSGGADTQYF.

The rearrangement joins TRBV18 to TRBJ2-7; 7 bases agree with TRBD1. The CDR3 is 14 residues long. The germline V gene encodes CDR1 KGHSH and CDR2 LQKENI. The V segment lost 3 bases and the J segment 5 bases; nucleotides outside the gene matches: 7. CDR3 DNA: TGTGCCAGCTCACCTATGAACCAGGGGGACGAGCAGTACTTC. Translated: CASSPMNQGDEQYF.

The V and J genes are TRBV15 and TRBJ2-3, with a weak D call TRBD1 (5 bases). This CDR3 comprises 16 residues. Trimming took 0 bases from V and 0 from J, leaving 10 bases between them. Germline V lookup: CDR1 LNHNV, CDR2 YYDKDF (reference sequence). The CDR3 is CATSRDLRASTDTQYF. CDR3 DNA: TGTGCCACCAGCAGAGATCTCAGGGCTAGCACAGATACGCAGTATTTT.

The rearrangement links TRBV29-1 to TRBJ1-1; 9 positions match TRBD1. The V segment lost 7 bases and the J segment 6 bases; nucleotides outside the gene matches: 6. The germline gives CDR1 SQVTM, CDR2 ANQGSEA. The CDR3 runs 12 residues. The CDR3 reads CSASGTGSEAFF. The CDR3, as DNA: TGCAGCGCCTCCGGGACAGGGTCTGAAGCTTTCTTT.

CDR3 DNA sequence: TGTGCCAGCAGTGAGTGGACAGGGGGCGGAGAGACCCAGTACTTC. Its protein is CASSEWTGGGETQYF. The chain carries TRBV2 and TRBJ2-5, with 11 positions matching TRBD1. Trimming took 3 bases from V and 4 from J; bases not matched to a gene: 4. From germline, CDR1 is SNHLY and CDR2 FYNNEI. This CDR3 region has 15 residues.

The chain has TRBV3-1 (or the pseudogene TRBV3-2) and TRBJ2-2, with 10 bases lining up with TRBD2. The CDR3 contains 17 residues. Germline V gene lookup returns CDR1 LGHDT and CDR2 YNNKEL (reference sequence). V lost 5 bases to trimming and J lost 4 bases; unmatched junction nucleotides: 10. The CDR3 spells CASSSIRTSGFTGELFF. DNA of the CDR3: TGTGCCAGCAGCAGCATTCGGACTAGCGGTTTCACCGGGGAGCTGTTTTTT.

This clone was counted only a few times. The CDR3 region has the DNA TGCAGCGCTAGCGGGGGGGCGTACAATGAGCAGTTCTTC. Residues: CSASGGAYNEQFF. This rearrangement joins TRBV29-1 to TRBJ2-1, with TRBD2 matching over 12 bases. The CDR3 is 13 residues long. Per the germline V gene, CDR1 is SQVTM and CDR2 is ANQGSEA. Germline trimming cut 7 bases from V and 4 bases from J; bases unmatched to any gene: 2.

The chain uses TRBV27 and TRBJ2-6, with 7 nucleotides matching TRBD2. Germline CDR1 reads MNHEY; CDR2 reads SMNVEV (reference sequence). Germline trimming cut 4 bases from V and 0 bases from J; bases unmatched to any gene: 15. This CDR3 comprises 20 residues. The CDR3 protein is CASSSKGRDGFLSGANVLTF. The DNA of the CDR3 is TGTGCCAGCAGTTCGAAGGGGAGGGACGGGTTCCTCTCTGGGGCCAACGTCCTGACTTTC.

As DNA, the CDR3 is TGTGCCAGCAGCTTGGCAGGTGGTGGTTCACCCCTCCACTTT. This gives the protein CASSLAGGGSPLHF. The chain is built from TRBV21-1 and TRBJ1-6; the table's D call TRBD1 went unverified against the DNA. TRBV21-1 is assigned pseudogene status. This CDR3 is built from 14 residues.

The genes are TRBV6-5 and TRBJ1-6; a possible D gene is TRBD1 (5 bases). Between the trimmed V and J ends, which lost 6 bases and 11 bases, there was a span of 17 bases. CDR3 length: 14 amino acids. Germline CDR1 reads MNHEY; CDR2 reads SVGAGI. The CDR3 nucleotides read TGTGCCAGCAGCTCGGGGGGGTGGGGGACACCCCTCCACTTT. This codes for CASSSGGWGTPLHF.

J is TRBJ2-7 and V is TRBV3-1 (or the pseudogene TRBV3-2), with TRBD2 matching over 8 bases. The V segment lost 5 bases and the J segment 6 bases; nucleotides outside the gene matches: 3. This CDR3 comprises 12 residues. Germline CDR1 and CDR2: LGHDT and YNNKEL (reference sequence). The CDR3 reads CASSMSGGEQYV. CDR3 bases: TGTGCCAGCAGCATGAGCGGGGGCGAGCAGTACGTC.